This T cell receptor (beta chain) was recorded in a study of T cells in localized non-small cell lung cancer. Libraries were prepared by immunoSEQ multiplex PCR; TCRdb keeps only in-frame clonotypes and omits some of them. This sample has about 40,000 clones, with approximately 83% found just once. This TCR derives from a man aged 40 to 70 with stage I lung adenocarcinoma. The starting material was peripheral blood, obtained before any cancer treatment.

The CDR3 sequence: CASSRTSSYNEQFF. The CDR3 region has the DNA TGTGCCAGCAGCCGGACTAGCTCCTACAATGAGCAGTTCTTC. V is TRBV11-3 and J is TRBJ2-1, with 7 nucleotides matching TRBD2. The CDR3 length is 14 residues. With V trimmed by 5 bases and J by 0 bases, 1 base remained unmatched. Germline V gene sequence: CDR1 SGHNT, CDR2 YENEEA.